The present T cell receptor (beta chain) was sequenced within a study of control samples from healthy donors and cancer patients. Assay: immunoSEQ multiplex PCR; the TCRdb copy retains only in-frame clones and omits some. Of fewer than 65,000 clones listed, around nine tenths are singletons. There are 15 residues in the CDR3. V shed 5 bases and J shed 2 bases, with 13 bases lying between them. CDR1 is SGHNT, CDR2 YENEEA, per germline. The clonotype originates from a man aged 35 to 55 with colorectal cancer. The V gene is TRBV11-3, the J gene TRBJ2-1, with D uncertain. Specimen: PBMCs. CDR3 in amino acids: CASSGNGLTYNEQFF. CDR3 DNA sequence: TGTGCCAGCAGCGGGAACGGGTTAACCTACAATGAGCAGTTCTTC.